Listed here are 15 T cell receptor beta chains from one sample, sequenced in a study of identical twins. Using its own MiXCR run on the 5' RACE reads, TCRdb lists one record per CDR3 protein. The table lists some 100,000 distinct CDR3 sequences, under 6.5% of them singletons. Sequenced sample: memory T cells sorted from blood. Receptor source: a woman aged 50 to 60 in good health.

This clonotype was counted many times. The rearrangement links TRBV12-3 or TRBV12-4 to TRBJ2-3, with TRBD2 matching over 10 bases. V dropped 0 bases and J dropped 1; count of bases not matched to a gene: 4. This CDR3 region has 17 residues. The CDR3 DNA is TGTGCCAGCAGTTTAGCGCGACTAGCGGGCGGCACAGATACGCAGTATTTT. It specifies CASSLARLAGGTDTQYF.

This clonotype was seen repeatedly, ten times or more. This chain joins TRBV7-8 and TRBJ2-7; no firm D call. V was pared by 3 bases and J by 2 bases, with 11 bases between. This CDR3 is 14 amino acids long. Germline lookup yields CDR1 SGHVS and CDR2 FQNEAQ. The CDR3: CASSLGASAYEQYF. The DNA for the CDR3 is TGTGCCAGCAGCTTGGGCGCGTCAGCCTACGAGCAGTACTTC.

This clonotype was seen ten or more times. The genes are TRBV28 and TRBJ1-5; D is perhaps TRBD1 (6 bases). V lost 4 bases and J 7 bases, leaving 11 bases between the germline ends. From germline, CDR1 is MDHEN and CDR2 SYDVKM. The CDR3 is 13 residues long. In DNA form, the CDR3 reads TGTGCCAGCAGTTCCGGGGGCGTGCAGCCCCAGCATTTT. Its translation: CASSSGGVQPQHF.

This clonotype has more than one count but fewer than ten. This rearrangement joins TRBV3-1 to TRBJ2-5; no clear D gene. The V and J ends lost 4 bases and 5 bases respectively, with 11 bases between them. CDR1 and CDR2 from the germline V gene are LGHDT and YNNKEL (reference sequence). This CDR3 comprises 13 residues. CDR3 residues: CASSLDHWETQYF. CDR3 coding DNA: TGTGCCAGCAGCCTGGACCACTGGGAGACCCAGTACTTC.

This clonotype was seen many times. The chain carries TRBV20-1 and TRBJ1-4, with D unclear. V was pared by 6 bases and J by 4 bases, with 18 bases between. This CDR3 contains 15 residues. CDR1 is DFQATT, CDR2 SNEGSKA, per germline (reference sequence). CDR3 loop: CSADHAAALNEKLFF. The CDR3 coding sequence is TGCAGTGCGGACCATGCGGCGGCTCTTAATGAAAAACTGTTTTTT.

This clonotype was found many times. The CDR3 reads CAISPDPSDSNEQFF. As DNA, the CDR3 is TGTGCCATCAGCCCGGACCCTAGCGATTCCAATGAGCAGTTCTTC. This chain connects TRBV10-3 to TRBJ2-1, with D possibly matching TRBD2 (6 bases). V was pared by 6 bases and J by 6 bases, with 18 bases between. There are 15 residues in the CDR3. The germline V gene has CDR1 ENHRY and CDR2 SYGVKD.

This clonotype was counted between two and nine times. J is TRBJ1-5 and V is TRBV12-3 or TRBV12-4; 7 nucleotides line up with TRBD1. Trimming took 5 bases from V and 1 from J; bases not matched to a gene: 2. This CDR3 comprises 14 residues. The CDR3 nucleotides read TGTGCCAGCAGTCAACAGGGGAGCAATCAGCCCCAGCATTTT. It translates to CASSQQGSNQPQHF.

The sample holds a few counts of this clonotype. J is TRBJ2-1 and V is TRBV7-2; no definite D call. The CDR3 has 12 residues. Per the germline V gene, CDR1 is SGHTA and CDR2 is FQGNSA. The V and J ends lost 7 bases and 7 bases respectively, with 11 bases between them. The CDR3 spells CASTSLGNEQFF. Written as DNA, the CDR3 is TGTGCCAGCACCTCACTCGGGAATGAGCAGTTCTTC.

This clonotype was observed many times. The chain combines TRBV20-1 with TRBJ2-3; 14 bases fit TRBD2. This CDR3 has 16 amino acids. Per germline, CDR1 DFQATT and CDR2 SNEGSKA (reference sequence). The junction had 9 bases not matched to a gene; V was cut back by 6 bases and J by 4 bases. The CDR3 here is CSASGLAGGRADTQYF. The CDR3 bases are TGCAGTGCGAGTGGACTAGCGGGAGGTAGGGCAGATACGCAGTATTTT.

Details on this clonotype: This could be a read error, since a much larger clone is one nucleotide away. This rearrangement joins TRBV7-3 to TRBJ2-1; D is perhaps TRBD2 (5 bases). V shed 6 bases and J shed 3 bases, with 12 bases lying between them. The CDR3 has 14 amino acids. Germline V gives CDR1 SGHTA, CDR2 FQGTGA. The CDR3 DNA reads as TGTGCCAGCAGTCTCGAGACTAACTACAATGAGCAGTTCTTC. Translating gives CASSLETNYNEQFF.

This clonotype was detected ten times or more. This sequence joins TRBV5-1 and TRBJ2-4, with 8 bases aligning to TRBD2. Germline V gene lookup returns CDR1 SGHRS and CDR2 YFSETQ. V was pared by 7 bases and J by 8 bases, with 17 bases of the junction left unmatched. The CDR3 is made up of 16 amino acids. The CDR3 DNA reads TGCGCCAGCGGACGTACCCCTTCGGGAGGGGGGGACATTCAGTACTTC. It translates to CASGRTPSGGGDIQYF.

This clonotype came up many times. The chain uses TRBV29-1 and TRBJ2-2; D gene uncertain. Germline CDR1 SQVTM, CDR2 ANQGSEA. The CDR3 is 12 amino acids. Deletions cut 6 bases from V and 6 bases from J, with 11 bases between. The DNA of the CDR3 is TGCAGCGTCTCGCCCCGGGCCGGGGAGCTGTTTTTT. It specifies CSVSPRAGELFF.

In this sample, this clonotype turned up many times. The chain has TRBV11-2 and TRBJ2-1, with 12 positions matching TRBD2. This CDR3 is built from 16 residues. In germline, CDR1 is SGHAT, CDR2 FQNNGV. J lost 8 bases, V lost 6 bases, and 11 bases had no gene match. CDR3 DNA: TGTGCCAGCAGTTTCCTGACTAGCGGGAGTCAAGATGAGCAGTTCTTC. Its protein product is CASSFLTSGSQDEQFF.

In this sample, this clonotype turned up many times. This chain links TRBV5-1 with TRBJ2-3; TRBD2 agrees at 7 bases. The trim removed 1 base at V and 5 bases at J, leaving 4 bases unmatched. The CDR3 runs 14 residues. Germline CDR1 is SGHRS and CDR2 is YFSETQ. CDR3 residues: CASSLSLAVDTQYF. The CDR3, as DNA: TGCGCCAGCAGCTTGTCTCTAGCGGTAGATACGCAGTATTTT.

This clonotype was seen repeatedly, ten times or more. V is TRBV12-3 or TRBV12-4 and J is TRBJ2-7, with D uncertain. CDR3 length: 12 residues. V lost 5 bases and J lost 4, with 9 bases in between. The CDR3 here is CASSPQSYEQYF. The CDR3 DNA follows: TGTGCCAGCAGTCCCCAAAGTTACGAGCAGTACTTC.